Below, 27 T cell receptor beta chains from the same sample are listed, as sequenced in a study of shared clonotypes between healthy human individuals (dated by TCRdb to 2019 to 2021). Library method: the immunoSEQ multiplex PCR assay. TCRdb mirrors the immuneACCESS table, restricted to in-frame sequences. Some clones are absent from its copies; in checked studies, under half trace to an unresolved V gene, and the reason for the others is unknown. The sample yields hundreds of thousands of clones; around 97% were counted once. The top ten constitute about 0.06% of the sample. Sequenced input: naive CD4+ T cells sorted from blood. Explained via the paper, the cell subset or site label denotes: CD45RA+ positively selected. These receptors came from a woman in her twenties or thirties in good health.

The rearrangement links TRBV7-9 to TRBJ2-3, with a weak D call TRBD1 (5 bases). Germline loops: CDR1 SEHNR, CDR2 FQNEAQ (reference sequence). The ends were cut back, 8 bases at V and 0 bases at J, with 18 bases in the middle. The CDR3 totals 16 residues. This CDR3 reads CASPFGQTESTDTQYF. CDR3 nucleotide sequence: TGTGCCAGCCCCTTCGGGCAGACAGAGAGCACAGATACGCAGTATTTT.

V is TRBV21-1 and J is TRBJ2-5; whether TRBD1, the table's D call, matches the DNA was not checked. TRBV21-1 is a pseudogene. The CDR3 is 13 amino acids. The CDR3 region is CASWDRAVETQYF. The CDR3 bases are TGTGCCAGCTGGGACAGGGCCGTAGAGACCCAGTACTTC.

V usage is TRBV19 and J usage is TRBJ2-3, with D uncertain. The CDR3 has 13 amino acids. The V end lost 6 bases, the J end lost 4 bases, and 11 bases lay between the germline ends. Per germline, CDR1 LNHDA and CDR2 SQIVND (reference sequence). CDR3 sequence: CASSRTDADTQYF. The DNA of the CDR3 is TGTGCCAGTAGCCGAACAGACGCAGATACGCAGTATTTT.

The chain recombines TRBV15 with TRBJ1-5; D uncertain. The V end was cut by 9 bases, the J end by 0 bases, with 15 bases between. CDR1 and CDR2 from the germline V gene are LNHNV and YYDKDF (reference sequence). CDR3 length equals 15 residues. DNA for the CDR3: TGTGCCACTCTCACGGAGGCCGATAGCAATCAGCCCCAGCATTTT. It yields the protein CATLTEADSNQPQHF.

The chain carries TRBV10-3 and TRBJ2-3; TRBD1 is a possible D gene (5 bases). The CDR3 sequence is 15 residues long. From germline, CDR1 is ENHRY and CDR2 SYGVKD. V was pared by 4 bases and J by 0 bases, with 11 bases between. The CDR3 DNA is TGTGCCATCAGTGCCGACAGCCCTAGCACAGATACGCAGTATTTT. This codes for CAISADSPSTDTQYF.

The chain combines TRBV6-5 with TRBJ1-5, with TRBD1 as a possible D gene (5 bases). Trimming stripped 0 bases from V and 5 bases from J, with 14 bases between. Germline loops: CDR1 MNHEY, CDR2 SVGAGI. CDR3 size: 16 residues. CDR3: CASSYSGQPGDQPQHF. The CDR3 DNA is TGTGCCAGCAGTTACTCGGGGCAGCCGGGGGATCAGCCCCAGCATTTT.

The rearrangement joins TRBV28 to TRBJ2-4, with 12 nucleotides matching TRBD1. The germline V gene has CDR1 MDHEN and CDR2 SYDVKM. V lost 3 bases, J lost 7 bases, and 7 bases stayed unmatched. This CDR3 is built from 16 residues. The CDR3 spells CASSFTGTGGRNIQYF. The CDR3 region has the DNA TGTGCCAGCAGTTTCACCGGGACAGGGGGCCGGAACATTCAGTACTTC.

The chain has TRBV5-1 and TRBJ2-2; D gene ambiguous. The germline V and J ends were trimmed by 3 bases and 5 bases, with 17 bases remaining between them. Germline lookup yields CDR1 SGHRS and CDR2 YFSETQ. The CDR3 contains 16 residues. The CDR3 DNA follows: TGCGCCAGCAGCTCGACACCGCCGGGCGTAACCGGGGAGCTGTTTTTT. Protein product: CASSSTPPGVTGELFF.

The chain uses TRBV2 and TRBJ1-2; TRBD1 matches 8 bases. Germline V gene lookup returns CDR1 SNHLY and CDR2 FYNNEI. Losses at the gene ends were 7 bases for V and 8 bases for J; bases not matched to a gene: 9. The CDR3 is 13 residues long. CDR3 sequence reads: CASILQGGYGYTF. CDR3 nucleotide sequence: TGTGCCAGCATCTTACAGGGGGGGTACGGCTACACCTTC.

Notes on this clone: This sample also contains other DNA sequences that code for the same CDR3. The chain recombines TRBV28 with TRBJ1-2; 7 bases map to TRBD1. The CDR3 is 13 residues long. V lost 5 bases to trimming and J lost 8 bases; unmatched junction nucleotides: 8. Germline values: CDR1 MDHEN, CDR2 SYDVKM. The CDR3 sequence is CASSLDRVSGYTF. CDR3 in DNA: TGTGCCAGCAGTCTCGACAGGGTTTCCGGCTACACCTTC.

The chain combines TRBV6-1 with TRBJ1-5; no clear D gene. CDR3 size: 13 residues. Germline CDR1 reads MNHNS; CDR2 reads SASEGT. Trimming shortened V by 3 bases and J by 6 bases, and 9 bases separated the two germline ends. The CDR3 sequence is CASSEISRQPQHF. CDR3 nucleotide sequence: TGTGCCAGCAGTGAGATATCCCGTCAGCCCCAGCATTTT.

As DNA, the CDR3 is TGTGCCAGCAGCCAAAGAGCTGGGCGGGAGCACTCCTACGAGCAGTACTTC. Encoded protein: CASSQRAGREHSYEQYF. The chain employs TRBV14 and TRBJ2-7; 7 nucleotides align to TRBD2. This CDR3 spans 17 amino acids. V lost 2 bases and J lost 0; bases outside the gene matches: 10. Germline V gives CDR1 SGHDN, CDR2 FVKESK.

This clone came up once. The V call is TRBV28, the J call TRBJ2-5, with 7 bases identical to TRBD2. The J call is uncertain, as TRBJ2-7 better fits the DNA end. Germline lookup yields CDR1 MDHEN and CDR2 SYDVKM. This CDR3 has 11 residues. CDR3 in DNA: TGTGCCAGCACTAGCGGCTACGAGCAGTACTTC. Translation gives CASTSGYEQYF.

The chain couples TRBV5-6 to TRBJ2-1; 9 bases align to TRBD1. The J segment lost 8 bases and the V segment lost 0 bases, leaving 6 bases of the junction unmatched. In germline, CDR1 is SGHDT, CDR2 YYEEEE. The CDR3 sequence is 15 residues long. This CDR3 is CASSLVGQGPHEQFF. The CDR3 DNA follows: TGTGCCAGCAGCTTGGTGGGACAGGGACCCCATGAGCAGTTCTTC.

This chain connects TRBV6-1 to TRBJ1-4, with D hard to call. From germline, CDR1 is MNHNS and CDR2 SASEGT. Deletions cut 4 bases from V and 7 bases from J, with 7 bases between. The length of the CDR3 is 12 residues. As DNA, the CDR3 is TGTGCCAGCAGTGGGAGGCGTGAAAAACTGTTTTTT. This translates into CASSGRREKLFF.

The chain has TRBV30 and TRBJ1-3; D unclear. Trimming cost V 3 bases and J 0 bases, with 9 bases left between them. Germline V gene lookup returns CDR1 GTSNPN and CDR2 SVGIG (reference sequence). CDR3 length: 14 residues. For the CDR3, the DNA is TGTGCCTGGAGCCGGGGTAGCTCTGGAAACACCATATATTTT. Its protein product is CAWSRGSSGNTIYF.

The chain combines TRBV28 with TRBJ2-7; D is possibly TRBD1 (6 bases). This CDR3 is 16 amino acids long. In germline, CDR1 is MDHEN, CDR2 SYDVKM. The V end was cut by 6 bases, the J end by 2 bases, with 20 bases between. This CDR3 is CASSQRKGVPPYEQYF. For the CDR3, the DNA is TGTGCCAGCAGCCAACGCAAGGGGGTTCCTCCCTACGAGCAGTACTTC.

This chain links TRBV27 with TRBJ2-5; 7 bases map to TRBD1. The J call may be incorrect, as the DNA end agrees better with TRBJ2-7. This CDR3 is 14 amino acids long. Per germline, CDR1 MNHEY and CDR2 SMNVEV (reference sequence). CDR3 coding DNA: TGTGCCAGTAGTGCCGGGACAGTCCTCCGCGAGCAGTACTTC. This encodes CASSAGTVLREQYF.

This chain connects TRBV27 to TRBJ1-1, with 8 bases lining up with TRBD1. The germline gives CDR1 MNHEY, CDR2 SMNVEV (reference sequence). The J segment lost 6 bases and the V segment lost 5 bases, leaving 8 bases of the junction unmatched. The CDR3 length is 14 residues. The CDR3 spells CASSPDRVGAEAFF. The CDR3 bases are TGTGCCAGCAGTCCGGACAGGGTTGGAGCTGAAGCTTTCTTT.

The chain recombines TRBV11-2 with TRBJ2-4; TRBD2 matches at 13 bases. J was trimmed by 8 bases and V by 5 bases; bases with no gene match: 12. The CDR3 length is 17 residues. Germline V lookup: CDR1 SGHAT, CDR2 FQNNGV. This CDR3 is CASSTRTGTSGMDIQYF. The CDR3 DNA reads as TGTGCCAGCAGCACCCGAACCGGGACTAGCGGGATGGACATTCAGTACTTC.

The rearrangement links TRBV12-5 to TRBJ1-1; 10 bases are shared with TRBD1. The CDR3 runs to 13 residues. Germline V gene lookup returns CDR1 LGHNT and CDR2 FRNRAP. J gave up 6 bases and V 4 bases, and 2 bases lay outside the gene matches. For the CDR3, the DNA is TGTGCTAGTGGTTCAGGGACAGGGGCTGAAGCTTTCTTT. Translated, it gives CASGSGTGAEAFF.

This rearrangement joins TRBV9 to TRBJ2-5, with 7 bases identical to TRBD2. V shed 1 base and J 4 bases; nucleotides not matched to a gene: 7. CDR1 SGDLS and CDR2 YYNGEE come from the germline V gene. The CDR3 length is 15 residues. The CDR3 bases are TGTGCCAGCAGCGTACTGGCGGGAGTCGGAGAGACCCAGTACTTC. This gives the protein CASSVLAGVGETQYF. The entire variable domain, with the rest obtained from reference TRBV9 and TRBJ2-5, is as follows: DSGVTQTPKHLITATGQRVTLRCSPRSGDLSVYWYQQSLDQGLQFLIQYYNGEERAKGNILERFSAQQFPDLHSELNLSSLELGDSALYFCASSVLAGVGETQYFGPGTRLLVL.

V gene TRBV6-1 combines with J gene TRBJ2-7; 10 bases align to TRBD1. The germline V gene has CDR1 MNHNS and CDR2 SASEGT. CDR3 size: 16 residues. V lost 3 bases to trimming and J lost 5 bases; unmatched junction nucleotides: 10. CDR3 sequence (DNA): TGTGCCAGCAGTGACCAGTCCGGGACAGGGGCCCACGAGCAGTACTTC. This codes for CASSDQSGTGAHEQYF.

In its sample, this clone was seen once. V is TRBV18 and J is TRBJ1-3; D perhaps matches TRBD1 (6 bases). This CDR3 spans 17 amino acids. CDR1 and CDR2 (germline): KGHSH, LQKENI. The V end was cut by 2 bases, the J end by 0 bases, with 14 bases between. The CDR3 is CASSPGQGTNSGNTIYF. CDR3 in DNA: TGTGCCAGCTCACCAGGGCAGGGGACGAACTCTGGAAACACCATATATTTT.

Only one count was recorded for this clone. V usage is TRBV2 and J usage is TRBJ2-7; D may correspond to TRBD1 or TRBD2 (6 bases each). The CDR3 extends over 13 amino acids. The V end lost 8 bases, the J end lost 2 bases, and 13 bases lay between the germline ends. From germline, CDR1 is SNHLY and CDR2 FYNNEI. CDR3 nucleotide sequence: TGTGCCAGCTCTTTGGAGGGGGCCTACGAGCAGTACTTC. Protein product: CASSLEGAYEQYF.

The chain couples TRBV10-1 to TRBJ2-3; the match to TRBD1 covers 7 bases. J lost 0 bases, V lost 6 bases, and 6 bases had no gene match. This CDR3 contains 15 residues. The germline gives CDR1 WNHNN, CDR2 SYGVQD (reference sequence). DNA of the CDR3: TGCGCCAGCAGCCGGGACAGTCCTAGCACAGATACGCAGTATTTT. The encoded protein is CASSRDSPSTDTQYF.

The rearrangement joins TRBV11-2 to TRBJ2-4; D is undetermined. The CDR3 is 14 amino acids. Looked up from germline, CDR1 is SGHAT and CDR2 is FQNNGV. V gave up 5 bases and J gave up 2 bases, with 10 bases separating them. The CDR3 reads CASSPPWSKNIQYF. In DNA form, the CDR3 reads TGTGCCAGCAGCCCCCCTTGGTCCAAAAACATTCAGTACTTC.